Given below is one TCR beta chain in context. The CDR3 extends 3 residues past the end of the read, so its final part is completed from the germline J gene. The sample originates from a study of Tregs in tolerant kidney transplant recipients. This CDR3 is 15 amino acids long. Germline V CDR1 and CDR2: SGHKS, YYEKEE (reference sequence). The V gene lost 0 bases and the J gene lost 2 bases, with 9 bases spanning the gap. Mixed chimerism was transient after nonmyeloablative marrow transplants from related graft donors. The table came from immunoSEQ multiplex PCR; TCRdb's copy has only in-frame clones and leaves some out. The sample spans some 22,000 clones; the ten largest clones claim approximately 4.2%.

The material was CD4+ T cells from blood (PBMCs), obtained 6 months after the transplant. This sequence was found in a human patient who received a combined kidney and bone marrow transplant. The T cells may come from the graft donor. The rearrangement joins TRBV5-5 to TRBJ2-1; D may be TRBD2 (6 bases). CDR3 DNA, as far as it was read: TGTGCCAGCAGCTTGGTGGGGGGTGCCTACAATGAG. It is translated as CASSLVGGAYNE. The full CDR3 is CASSLVGGAYNEQFF. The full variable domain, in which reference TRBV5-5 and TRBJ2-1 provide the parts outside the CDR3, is DAGVTQSPTHLIKTRGQQVTLRCSPISGHKSVSWYQQVLGQGPQFIFQYYEKEERGRGNFPDRFSARQFPNYSSELNVNALLLGDSALYLCASSLVGGAYNEQFFGPGTRLTVL.